This passage covers 9 T cell receptor beta chains from one sample sequenced in a study of response to subunit inactivated influenza vaccine. TCRdb independently ran MiXCR on the RT-PCR reads; one entry per CDR3 protein. The sample holds roughly 520,000 distinct CDR3 sequences, about 25% seen once. The source material was CD4+ T cells sorted from PBMCs, sampled approximately 5 days after vaccination. The receptors come from a man in his forties or fifties who received an inactivated influenza vaccine.

This clonotype was detected only a few times. The J gene is TRBJ2-1, the V gene TRBV6-1; TRBD2 matches 7 bases. CDR3 size: 14 residues. V lost 2 bases and J lost 6; bases outside the gene matches: 4. From germline, CDR1 is MNHNS and CDR2 SASEGT. The CDR3 loop is CASSERGRGNEQFF. The CDR3 region has the DNA TGTGCCAGCAGTGAACGGGGGAGGGGCAATGAGCAGTTCTTC.

V gene TRBV10-3 combines with J gene TRBJ2-3; maybe TRBD2 (5 bases). Germline CDR1 reads ENHRY; CDR2 reads SYGVKD. This CDR3 contains 14 residues. Trimming stripped 3 bases from V and 0 bases from J, with 7 bases between. The CDR3 DNA is TGTGCCATCAGTGAAAGCGGAAGCACAGATACGCAGTATTTT. Its translation is CAISESGSTDTQYF.

This chain uses TRBV12-3 or TRBV12-4 with TRBJ2-5, with D possibly TRBD1 on 6 matching bases. This CDR3 has 13 residues. Trimming stripped 6 bases from V and 4 bases from J, with 12 bases between. CDR3 protein: CASSTSRGETQYF. CDR3 sequence (DNA): TGTGCCAGCAGCACGTCCAGGGGAGAGACCCAGTACTTC.

This clonotype was counted between two and nine times. The chain has TRBV6-2 or TRBV6-3 and TRBJ2-5; perhaps D is TRBD1 or TRBD2 (5 bases each). Germline lookup yields CDR1 MNHEY and CDR2 SVGEGT. The CDR3 length is 14 residues. V lost 4 bases and J 7 bases, leaving 16 bases between the germline ends. CDR3 loop: CASSSSAGTGTQYF. For the CDR3, the DNA is TGTGCCAGCAGTTCCTCGGCCGGGACGGGGACCCAGTACTTC.

This sequence joins TRBV4-3 and TRBJ2-2; 12 nucleotides align to TRBD1. Germline assignment: CDR1 LGHNA and CDR2 YSLEER. The CDR3 loop spans 17 amino acids. The junction had 8 bases not matched to a gene; V was cut back by 4 bases and J by 5 bases. CDR3 coding DNA: TGCGCCAGCAGCCCCGGGACAGGGGGCGGGTTGACCGGGGAGCTGTTTTTT. It specifies CASSPGTGGGLTGELFF.

Of note for this clonotype: Its ends do not fully match the called genes, so a read error is possible. The V call is TRBV7-9, the J call TRBJ2-3; TRBD1 matches at 11 bases. The germline V gene encodes CDR1 SEHNR and CDR2 FQNEAQ (reference sequence). This CDR3 has 12 amino acids. CDR3 in DNA: TGTGCCAGCAGCGGCGGACAGGGGGCGGTGGATTTT. It encodes CASSGGQGAVDF.

J is TRBJ2-2 and V is TRBV20-1; D ambiguous. The CDR3 spans 12 residues. The germline V gene has CDR1 DFQATT and CDR2 SNEGSKA (reference sequence). V was shortened by 2 bases and J by 2 bases, with 3 bases between the two germline ends. Here the CDR3 reads CSARLNTGELFF. As DNA, the CDR3 is TGCAGTGCTAGATTAAACACCGGGGAGCTGTTTTTT.

This clonotype was recorded a few times. The genes are TRBV13 and TRBJ2-1; D could derive from TRBD1 or TRBD2 (6 bases each). CDR1 PRHDT and CDR2 FYEKMQ come from the germline V gene (reference sequence). Trimming pared 5 bases from V and 0 bases from J, leaving 23 bases between. The CDR3 contains 19 residues. CDR3 DNA: TGTGCCAGCAGCCCTAAGGGGGGCTCCTCCCCAGGCTCCTACAATGAGCAGTTCTTC. This translates into CASSPKGGSSPGSYNEQFF. Based on the CDR3 plus reference TRBV13 and TRBJ2-1, the full variable domain is AAGVIQSPRHLIKEKRETATLKCYPIPRHDTVYWYQQGPGQDPQFLISFYEKMQSDKGSIPDRFSAQQFSDYHSELNMSSLELGDSALYFCASSPKGGSSPGSYNEQFFGPGTRLTVL.

This clonotype was detected once. The rearrangement uses TRBV5-1 and TRBJ2-5, with a possible D match to TRBD2 (5 bases). With 1 base removed from V and 5 bases from J, the gap between germline ends came to 12 bases. Germline lookup yields CDR1 SGHRS and CDR2 YFSETQ. The length of the CDR3 is 14 residues. CDR3 bases: TGCGCCAGCAGCTTGAGCGGTACTTCGGAGACCCAGTACTTC. Translation: CASSLSGTSETQYF.